What follows are 21 T cell receptor beta chains derived from one specimen sequenced in a study of chemoradiotherapy in HPV16-positive cancers. Clones were read by immunoSEQ multiplex PCR, and TCRdb kept only the in-frame ones, dropping some. The table lists fewer than 40,000 clones, 88% of them singletons. The sample consisted of blood, taken from a patient who underwent chemoradiotherapy. Receptor source: a human donor with HPV-associated anogenital cancer.

The rearrangement uses TRBV27 and TRBJ1-2, with a possible D match to TRBD1 (5 bases). The CDR3 loop spans 15 amino acids. The V gene lost 3 bases and the J gene lost 2 bases, with 13 bases spanning the gap. Per the germline V gene, CDR1 is MNHEY and CDR2 is SMNVEV (reference sequence). The CDR3 protein is CASSFQGPSNYGYTF. CDR3 sequence (DNA): TGTGCCAGCAGTTTTCAGGGTCCTTCCAACTATGGCTACACCTTC.

The J gene is TRBJ2-3, the V gene TRBV5-1; D is undetermined. With 0 bases removed from V and 4 bases from J, the gap between germline ends came to 6 bases. The CDR3 covers 13 residues. In germline, CDR1 is SGHRS, CDR2 YFSETQ. The CDR3 here is CASSLDGSDTQYF. The CDR3 DNA is TGCGCCAGCAGCTTGGATGGGTCAGATACGCAGTATTTT. The full variable domain, rest sourced from reference TRBV5-1 and TRBJ2-3, is KAGVTQTPRYLIKTRGQQVTLSCSPISGHRSVSWYQQTPGQGLQFLFEYFSETQRNKGNFPGRFSGRQFSNSRSEMNVSTLELGDSALYLCASSLDGSDTQYFGPGTRLTVL.

Written as DNA, the CDR3 is TGTGCCAGCATCCGGACAGAGGGGGAGACCCAGTACTTC. This translates into CASIRTEGETQYF. The V call is TRBV6-1, the J call TRBJ2-5; D perhaps matches TRBD1 (6 bases). CDR1 MNHNS and CDR2 SASEGT come from the germline V gene. CDR3 length equals 13 residues. V was clipped by 7 bases and J by 5 bases, with 14 bases between them.

This sequence joins TRBV19 and TRBJ1-2; 7 bases agree with TRBD1. V was pared by 0 bases and J by 7 bases, with 5 bases of the junction left unmatched. This CDR3 has 14 residues. Germline CDR1 LNHDA, CDR2 SQIVND (reference sequence). The CDR3 DNA reads TGTGCCAGTAGTATAGATCCGGCAGGGGGTGGCTACACCTTC. This encodes CASSIDPAGGGYTF.

The rearrangement uses TRBV4-1 and TRBJ2-1, with D perhaps assigned TRBD1 or TRBD2 (7 bases each). Trimming removed 1 base from V and 7 bases from J, with 17 bases in between. Germline loops: CDR1 MGHRA, CDR2 YSYEKL. CDR3 length: 16 amino acids. The CDR3 region has the DNA TGCGCCAGCAGCCAAGTGACAGGGAGGGTAGGGAATGAGCAGTTCTTC. This codes for CASSQVTGRVGNEQFF.

V gene TRBV7-2 combines with J gene TRBJ2-1; 12 nucleotides align to TRBD2. The CDR3 is made up of 15 amino acids. Germline CDR1 reads SGHTA; CDR2 reads FQGNSA. Germline trimming cut 6 bases from V and 7 bases from J; bases unmatched to any gene: 7. The CDR3 region is CASRRLAGEGNEQFF. CDR3 DNA: TGTGCCAGCAGAAGACTAGCGGGAGAGGGAAATGAGCAGTTCTTC.

This chain links TRBV28 with TRBJ1-2; D perhaps matches TRBD1 (5 bases). V was pared by 5 bases and J by 4 bases, with 14 bases between. This CDR3 comprises 14 residues. The germline CDR1 and CDR2 sequences are MDHEN and SYDVKM. Written as DNA, the CDR3 is TGTGCCAGCAGTACGCTCGACAGCCCCTATGGCTACACCTTC. Protein sequence: CASSTLDSPYGYTF.

The chain couples TRBV10-2 to TRBJ2-2; TRBD2 might be the D (6 bases). The CDR3 runs 14 residues. V lost 6 bases, J lost 6 bases, and 14 bases lay in between. Germline V CDR1 and CDR2: WSHSY, SAAADI. The CDR3 here is CASSWDSLPGELFF. CDR3 DNA: TGCGCCAGCAGCTGGGACTCCCTGCCCGGGGAGCTGTTTTTT.

The V and J genes are TRBV18 and TRBJ2-2; D unclear. Trimming cost V 0 bases and J 7 bases, with 9 bases left between them. CDR3 length: 14 residues. Germline CDR1 KGHSH, CDR2 LQKENI. In DNA, the CDR3 is TGTGCCAGCTCACCACCTTTAATAGGCGGGGAGCTGTTTTTT. The encoded protein is CASSPPLIGGELFF.

The chain employs TRBV19 and TRBJ1-1; the D gene is possibly TRBD1 (5 bases). Germline lookup yields CDR1 LNHDA and CDR2 SQIVND (reference sequence). V lost 4 bases and J 6 bases, leaving 12 bases between the germline ends. This CDR3 has 13 amino acids. The CDR3 nucleotides are TGTGCCAGTAGTAAGAGGCCAGGGTCTGAAGCTTTCTTT. Protein product: CASSKRPGSEAFF.

The V call is TRBV5-8, the J call TRBJ1-5; D might be TRBD1 (6 bases). The CDR3 is 17 residues long. Trimming pared 3 bases from V and 0 bases from J, leaving 16 bases between. Germline CDR1 is SGHTS and CDR2 is YDEGEE. Written as DNA, the CDR3 is TGTGCCAGCAGCTCCTGGAGAGGGGGACTTAGCAATCAGCCCCAGCATTTT. This encodes CASSSWRGGLSNQPQHF.

Here the CDR3 DNA reads TGCAGCGTTGTAGACTACTACACCGGGGAGCTGTTTTTT. This translates into CSVVDYYTGELFF. The V and J genes are TRBV29-1 and TRBJ2-2; a possible D gene is TRBD2 (5 bases). The V end lost 4 bases, the J end lost 3 bases, and 9 bases lay between the germline ends. Looked up from germline, CDR1 is SQVTM and CDR2 is ANQGSEA. The CDR3 has 13 residues.

The chain is built from TRBV29-1 and TRBJ1-1; D uncertain. The V end lost 4 bases, the J end lost 2 bases, and 8 bases lay between the germline ends. The germline V gene has CDR1 SQVTM and CDR2 ANQGSEA. There are 12 residues in the CDR3. The DNA of the CDR3 is TGCAGCGTTGCCACAGACAACACTGAAGCTTTCTTT. Translated, it gives CSVATDNTEAFF. The variable domain in full, with the rest retrieved from reference TRBV29-1 and TRBJ1-1, is SAVISQKPSRDICQRGTSLTIQCQVDSQVTMMFWYRQQPGQSLTLIATANQGSEATYESGFVIDKFPISRPNLTFSTLTVSNMSPEDSSIYLCSVATDNTEAFFGQGTRLTVV.

This clone was picked up a small number of times. The chain links TRBV5-1 to TRBJ1-1, with D possibly being TRBD1 (5 bases). Germline V CDR1 and CDR2: SGHRS, YFSETQ. This CDR3 comprises 14 residues. The ends were cut back, 4 bases at V and 0 bases at J, with 10 bases in the middle. Here the CDR3 DNA reads TGCGCCAGCAGCGCGCACAGGATGAACACTGAAGCTTTCTTT. This translates into CASSAHRMNTEAFF.

This clone was seen once. The CDR3 coding sequence is TGCGCCAGCCGCATCGGGGGGGACACAGATACGCAGTATTTT. Its translation: CASRIGGDTDTQYF. V gene TRBV5-1 combines with J gene TRBJ2-3; 8 bases are a match to TRBD2. Per germline, CDR1 SGHRS and CDR2 YFSETQ. CDR3 length equals 14 residues. The junction had 6 bases not matched to a gene; V was cut back by 7 bases and J by 2 bases.

The rearrangement joins TRBV19 to TRBJ2-2, with 8 bases fitting TRBD1. With V trimmed by 3 bases and J by 5 bases, 8 bases remained unmatched. This CDR3 comprises 16 residues. The V gene's germline CDR1 is LNHDA and CDR2 SQIVND (reference sequence). CDR3 sequence reads: CASSIRGLGGTGELFF. The CDR3 nucleotides are TGTGCCAGTAGTATCAGGGGGCTAGGGGGTACCGGGGAGCTGTTTTTT.

The table lists this clone with a few counts. This CDR3 is also generated by other DNA sequences in the sample. The gene calls are TRBV9 and TRBJ1-2, with D hard to call. Germline V lookup: CDR1 SGDLS, CDR2 YYNGEE. The CDR3 is 13 amino acids. V gave up 0 bases and J gave up 2 bases, with 5 bases separating them. The CDR3 spells CASSVDNNYGYTF. CDR3 coding DNA: TGTGCCAGCAGCGTAGACAACAACTATGGCTACACCTTC.

The chain uses TRBV19 and TRBJ1-1; D gene ambiguous. Trimming removed 3 bases at V and 2 bases at J, with 7 bases between. The CDR3 spans 13 residues. The germline gives CDR1 LNHDA, CDR2 SQIVND (reference sequence). The CDR3 DNA reads as TGTGCCAGTAGTATCCAAACAAACACTGAAGCTTTCTTT. This codes for CASSIQTNTEAFF.

This chain links TRBV28 with TRBJ2-7, with 12 nucleotides matching TRBD2. V trimming: 3 bases; J trimming: 2 bases; junction bases outside the gene matches: 8. Per germline, CDR1 MDHEN and CDR2 SYDVKM. The CDR3 runs 17 residues. CDR3 in amino acids: CASSFWDLAGGTYEQYF. The CDR3 DNA follows: TGTGCCAGCAGTTTTTGGGATCTAGCGGGAGGGACCTACGAGCAGTACTTC. Full variable domain (missing parts from reference TRBV28 and TRBJ2-7): DVKVTQSSRYLVKRTGEKVFLECVQDMDHENMFWYRQDPGLGLRLIYFSYDVKMKEKGDIPEGYSVSREKKERFSLILESASTNQTSMYLCASSFWDLAGGTYEQYFGPGTRLTVT.

The chain has TRBV28 and TRBJ1-1; D ambiguous. Germline CDR1 is MDHEN and CDR2 is SYDVKM. This CDR3 spans 13 amino acids. V gave up 2 bases and J gave up 5 bases, with 9 bases separating them. In DNA form, the CDR3 reads TGTGCCAGCAGTTTAATTCGGGGAACTGAAGCTTTCTTT. As protein: CASSLIRGTEAFF.

V and J are TRBV5-1 and TRBJ2-5; D unclear. Trimming left V 3 bases short and J 2 bases short, with 14 bases between. The CDR3 length is 15 residues. CDR1 is SGHRS, CDR2 YFSETQ, per germline. The CDR3 bases are TGCGCCAGCAGCTCCCCCGGGTCTCCTCAAGAGACCCAGTACTTC. This codes for CASSSPGSPQETQYF. Using reference TRBV5-1 and TRBJ2-5 for the parts outside the CDR3, the full variable domain is KAGVTQTPRYLIKTRGQQVTLSCSPISGHRSVSWYQQTPGQGLQFLFEYFSETQRNKGNFPGRFSGRQFSNSRSEMNVSTLELGDSALYLCASSSPGSPQETQYFGPGTRLLVL.